This T cell receptor beta chain came from a study of blood T cell repertoires in COVID-19. About the study: Collection of acute and convalescent COVID-19 samples took place in the United States, Italy and Spain. T cells, B-cell-depleted T cells, or PBMCs provided the cDNA or gDNA that served as material.

V shed 5 bases and J 2 bases; nucleotides not matched to a gene: 9. Germline V gene lookup returns CDR1 SGHRS and CDR2 YFSETQ. The CDR3 loop spans 15 amino acids. Under the authors' procedure: For nucleated cells, counts were estimated from reference gene primer amplification. TCRdb keeps only in-frame clones here, not all; method: immunoSEQ multiplex PCR. Clonal size and the V and J genes are those of that table, whereas D and trimming came from the DNA. The sample yields more than 85,000 clones, 84% seen once. The source material was peripheral blood. The V call is TRBV5-1, the J call TRBJ2-5, with TRBD1 matching over 7 bases. This clonotype was sampled from a human donor in a cohort sampled during active COVID-19. CDR3 DNA sequence: TGCGCCAGCAGGAGCGCTGGGACAGATCAAGAGACCCAGTACTTC. Translating gives CASRSAGTDQETQYF.